Listed below are T cell receptor beta chains from one sample, sequenced in a study of OX40 agonist ivuxolimab in advanced cancers. Profiled with immunoSEQ multiplex PCR; TCRdb holds only in-frame clones, not every one. The profile covers about 16,000 clones, with 77% appearing a single time and over 10% taken by the ten largest. Material: CD4+ or CD8+ T cells sorted from blood, obtained in a trial of the OX40 agonist ivuxolimab. Every receptor here comes from an adult with an advanced solid tumor such as melanoma, head and neck, liver or kidney cancer. The CDR3 runs from the conserved cysteine through the conserved F or W.

V gene: TRBV6-4
J gene: TRBJ2-3
CDR3 protein: CASSDSLGGTDTQYF

V gene: TRBV7-9
J gene: TRBJ2-7
CDR3 protein: CASSGTSGDREQYF

V gene: TRBV7-9
J gene: TRBJ2-7
CDR3 protein: CASSLSGLSYEQYF

V gene: TRBV6-1
J gene: TRBJ2-7
CDR3 protein: CASSEVGYTTYEQYF

V gene: TRBV27
J gene: TRBJ1-2
CDR3 protein: CASSFDSASYGYTF

V gene: TRBV4-3
J gene: TRBJ1-4
CDR3 protein: CASSQDPTGPVEKLFF

V gene: TRBV7-9
J gene: TRBJ1-1
CDR3 protein: CASSLGAGGPHTEAFF

V gene: TRBV4-1
J gene: TRBJ2-7
CDR3 protein: CASSQAQGGYEQYF

V gene: TRBV28
J gene: TRBJ2-4
CDR3 protein: CASSLAQGNENIQYF

V gene: TRBV7-9
J gene: TRBJ2-5
CDR3 protein: CASSHPWTGVQETQYF

V gene: TRBV11-2
J gene: TRBJ2-3
CDR3 protein: CASSWGTRRTDTQYF

V gene: TRBV10-3
J gene: TRBJ1-5
CDR3 protein: CAISSGDYSNQPQHF

V gene: TRBV4-1
J gene: TRBJ2-7
CDR3 protein: CASSQDWDSAYEQYF

V gene: TRBV4-1
J gene: TRBJ1-5
CDR3 protein: CASSLGRRSNQPQHF

V gene: TRBV7-9
J gene: TRBJ2-7
CDR3 protein: CASSYPGQTEQYF

V gene: TRBV5-1
J gene: TRBJ2-7
CDR3 protein: CATRDRDDEQYF

V gene: TRBV5-6
J gene: TRBJ2-6
CDR3 protein: CASSETGTGDYSGANVLTF

V gene: TRBV5-1
J gene: TRBJ1-5
CDR3 protein: CASSLGGQGLQRPQHF

V gene: TRBV19
J gene: TRBJ2-2
CDR3 protein: CASSISGRYMTGELFF

V gene: TRBV25-1
J gene: TRBJ2-5
CDR3 protein: CASSEVEQETQYF

V gene: TRBV30
J gene: TRBJ2-3
CDR3 protein: CAWSEGSWGLAGTLSTDTQYF

V gene: TRBV28
J gene: TRBJ2-5
CDR3 protein: CASSFGDGRVETQYF

V gene: TRBV27
J gene: TRBJ1-4
CDR3 protein: CASSLWPNEKLFF

V gene: TRBV4-1
J gene: TRBJ2-1
CDR3 protein: CASSQPEDEQFF

V gene: TRBV19
J gene: TRBJ2-5
CDR3 protein: CASSSSPGQGLETQYF

V gene: TRBV5-1
J gene: TRBJ1-4
CDR3 protein: CASSLGYRANEKLFF

V gene: TRBV7-8
J gene: TRBJ2-3
CDR3 protein: CASGTSGTDTQYF

V gene: TRBV5-1
J gene: TRBJ1-2
CDR3 protein: CASSLESVYGYTF

V gene: TRBV11-3
J gene: TRBJ1-5
CDR3 protein: CASSLAHRGDQPQHF

V gene: TRBV5-6
J gene: TRBJ1-1
CDR3 protein: CASSLGRGTEAFF

V gene: TRBV6-1
J gene: TRBJ1-4
CDR3 protein: CASSTQTGGEKLFF

V gene: TRBV5-1
J gene: TRBJ2-5
CDR3 protein: CASSFNQETQYF

V gene: TRBV13
J gene: TRBJ1-2
CDR3 protein: CASSPTGPQGYGYTF

V gene: TRBV19
J gene: TRBJ2-7
CDR3 protein: CASSAKWTEKYEQYF

V gene: TRBV2
J gene: TRBJ1-1
CDR3 protein: CASSETGVGNTEAFF

V gene: TRBV11-1
J gene: TRBJ2-5
CDR3 protein: CASSIGTGETQYF

V gene: TRBV29-1
J gene: TRBJ1-1
CDR3 protein: CSVGGEVSEAFF

V gene: TRBV4-2
J gene: TRBJ2-3
CDR3 protein: CASSQVRGTSGVDTQYF

V gene: TRBV7-8
J gene: TRBJ1-5
CDR3 protein: CASSLETNQPQHF

V gene: TRBV27
J gene: TRBJ1-2
CDR3 protein: CASRTGGYGYTF

V gene: TRBV19
J gene: TRBJ1-2
CDR3 protein: CASSIETGHVRHGYTF

V gene: TRBV15
J gene: TRBJ2-1
CDR3 protein: CATNELGASAYNEQFF

V gene: TRBV13
J gene: TRBJ2-3
CDR3 protein: CASSLGRDTDTQYF

V gene: TRBV19
J gene: TRBJ1-2
CDR3 protein: CASSITETEGYTF

V gene: TRBV4-3
J gene: TRBJ2-3
CDR3 protein: CASSQGTGTDTQYF

V gene: TRBV7-9
J gene: TRBJ2-5
CDR3 protein: CASSPWDRGQETQYF

V gene: TRBV4-3
J gene: TRBJ2-7
CDR3 protein: CASSQYPGASYEQYF

V gene: TRBV5-6
J gene: TRBJ1-2
CDR3 protein: CASSGGGPGYTF

V gene: TRBV4-3
J gene: TRBJ2-7
CDR3 protein: CASSQVLGASYEQYF

V gene: TRBV7-3
J gene: TRBJ2-1
CDR3 protein: CASSLEGQGDSYNEQFF

V gene: TRBV7-6
J gene: TRBJ2-7
CDR3 protein: CASSLGIPGQGGYEQYF

V gene: TRBV2
J gene: TRBJ1-4
CDR3 protein: CASRRTGRSEKLFF

V gene: TRBV6-6
J gene: TRBJ2-7
CDR3 protein: CASRFQGSHEQYF

V gene: TRBV7-6
J gene: TRBJ2-7
CDR3 protein: CASSLEVRDYEQYF

V gene: TRBV5-4
J gene: TRBJ1-6
CDR3 protein: CASSFLDRNDSPLHF

V gene: TRBV7-2
J gene: TRBJ2-7
CDR3 protein: CASSQGLKTYEQYF

V gene: TRBV7-8
J gene: TRBJ2-7
CDR3 protein: CASSLSQGAEDEQYF

V gene: TRBV5-6
J gene: TRBJ1-1
CDR3 protein: CASSLGGNTEAFF

V gene: TRBV6-5
J gene: TRBJ2-5
CDR3 protein: CASSPPGGLGETQYF